The present TCR beta chain was sequenced within a study of regulatory T cells in long-lasting Graves disease. Overall study context: Antithyroid drugs had been taken under 3 months by newly diagnosed Graves' patients. Broader study findings: With persistent disease, TRBV28, TRBJ1-2 and TRBJ2-5 were the favored segments. Those with persistent disease had in common more public clonotypes (around 2,500) than new patients (approximately 990).

This clonotype was seen many times. The antigen is undetermined. The time point here: newly diagnosed GD, antithyroid drugs for less than 3 months. PBMC-derived RNA was used for the TCR library. The patients were enrolled through endocrinology in Xi'an, China. Building the TCR beta libraries relied on iRepertoire HTBI primers, and CDR3 regions underwent Arm-PCR. TCRdb redid the calling of the multiplex PCR reads with MiXCR, one entry per CDR3 protein. Among approximately 230,000 distinct CDR3 sequences listed, approximately 16% were seen once. V was cut by 5 bases and J by 5 bases, with 18 bases left in between. Germline assignment: CDR1 SGHVS and CDR2 FQNEAQ. This CDR3 is built from 15 residues.

The TCR sequence derives from a female donor with Graves disease. The rearrangement joins TRBV7-8 to TRBJ1-1; maybe TRBD1 (5 bases). The sequences come from peripheral blood mononuclear cells (PBMCs), collected at new diagnosis, from a patient treated with antithyroid drugs. The CDR3 sequence: CASSHLRDLGTEAFF. The CDR3 DNA is TGTGCCAGCAGCCACCTTAGGGACTTGGGGACTGAAGCTTTCTTT.